What follows are 2 T cell receptor beta chains derived from one specimen sequenced in a study of blood T cell repertoires in COVID-19. Sequencing used immunoSEQ multiplex PCR; TCRdb keeps in-frame clones, though not all of them. Of 98,000 or so clones listed, 85% to 90% are singletons. Sequences were obtained from peripheral blood. The source of these receptors is a human donor in a cohort sampled during active COVID-19.

This chain connects TRBV28 to TRBJ1-1; TRBD1 matches 8 bases. Germline lookup yields CDR1 MDHEN and CDR2 SYDVKM. V gave up 5 bases and J gave up 2 bases; unmatched junction bases: 4. The CDR3 has 14 amino acids. Written as DNA, the CDR3 is TGTGCCAGCAGTCCAGGGACAGGAAACACTGAAGCTTTCTTT. This sequence encodes CASSPGTGNTEAFF.

J is TRBJ2-1 and V is TRBV4-1; D unclear. This CDR3 is built from 12 residues. Germline values: CDR1 MGHRA, CDR2 YSYEKL. Trimming left V 3 bases short and J 10 bases short, with 10 bases between. This CDR3 is CASSQVGFEQFF. The CDR3 DNA is TGCGCCAGCAGCCAGGTGGGCTTCGAGCAGTTCTTC.